The 4 T cell receptor beta chains below all came from one sample that was sequenced in a study of blood T cells in healthy people across ages. Alongside a J-beta primer mix, a sample-barcoded 5' primer served in a second PCR lasting about 7 to 12 cycles. MiXCR, applied by TCRdb to the 5' RACE reads, yields one record per CDR3 protein. Here the sample spans roughly 1.6 million distinct CDR3 sequences, approximately 32% being singletons. Specimen: blood. These TCRs come from a woman aged 25-40 years in good health.

J is TRBJ2-1 and V is TRBV6-6, with 7 nucleotides matching TRBD2. Germline CDR1 MNHNY, CDR2 SVGAGI (reference sequence). The V segment lost 6 bases and the J segment 6 bases; nucleotides outside the gene matches: 11. The CDR3 sequence is 15 residues long. The CDR3 loop is CASSPGRAGANEQFF. CDR3 coding DNA: TGTGCCAGCAGCCCCGGTCGGGCGGGAGCCAATGAGCAGTTCTTC.

The chain carries TRBV20-1 and TRBJ1-1, with 7 bases identical to TRBD1. Per germline, CDR1 DFQATT and CDR2 SNEGSKA (reference sequence). This CDR3 contains 15 residues. V trimming: 6 bases; J trimming: 0 bases; junction bases outside the gene matches: 10. The CDR3 spells CSAPGQNSMNTEAFF. The CDR3 nucleotides read TGCAGTGCCCCGGGACAGAACAGCATGAACACTGAAGCTTTCTTT.

This clonotype was seen at least ten times. CDR3 bases: TGTGCCAGCAGTGAACTCGCAGGCGGCTCCTACAATGAGCAGTTCTTC. Protein sequence: CASSELAGGSYNEQFF. The V call is TRBV7-2, the J call TRBJ2-1; D is ambiguous. Germline V gene lookup returns CDR1 SGHTA and CDR2 FQGNSA. Trimming shortened V by 6 bases and J by 0 bases, and 15 bases separated the two germline ends. The CDR3 extends over 16 amino acids.

This clonotype was seen only once. A much larger clone is a single base away; this may be a read error. This chain uses TRBV24-1 with TRBJ2-5, with unresolved D. The CDR3 contains 13 residues. Germline V gives CDR1 KGHDR, CDR2 SFDVKD. Trimming removed 8 bases at V and 11 bases at J, with 20 bases between. DNA for the CDR3: TGTGCCACCAAATCCTGGCGAAGCAATGAGCAGTACTTC. Translation gives CATKSWRSNEQYF.